This T cell receptor (beta chain) was observed in a study of memory CD4+ T cells and cytomegalovirus serostatus (dated by TCRdb to about 2019). About the study as a whole: The 33 healthy Belgian adults in the cohort included 9 who were CMV seropositive and roughly 24 who were CMV seronegative. To replicate a published TCR-based CMV serostatus classifier, the study sequenced CD4+ memory TCRbeta repertoires from a Belgian cohort whose cytomegalovirus serostatus was known. The full study reports these points: The results were read as suggesting that the CMV-associated TCR signature is, for the most part, present in the CD4+ memory repertoire. Of around 160 previously reported CMV-associated TCRbeta sequences, 60 to 85 appeared in the CD4+ memory repertoires, each in one to five individuals. For predicting CMV serostatus, the median bootstrapped AUC was 0.95 using the original framework and about 0.9 using a US-trained random forest. On the Belgian cohort, the classifier built on the original framework reached a median bootstrapped AUC of 0.95, with a 95% CI of 0.76-1.00. Only CD4+CD45RO+ memory cells were sequenced, in contrast to the original study, in which naive and memory CD4+ and CD8+ populations were covered.

V and J are truncated by 6 bases and 7 bases respectively, leaving an intervening sequence of 9 bases. Inclusive of the bounding cysteine and phenylalanine, the CDR3 is 12 residues long. The entry retains the CDR3 DNA only, 36 bases that are in frame from base 1. CDR1 and CDR2 were assigned from the germline V gene (reference sequence) as MNHNY and SVGAGI. Single viable CD3+CD4+CD8-CD45RO+ cells were sorted as memory CD4+ T cells on a FACSAria II. To determine CMV serostatus, a Roche Elecsys assay was used that detects serum IgG against CMV pp150, pp28, p38 and p52. After thawing, total CD4+ T cells were enriched by positive selection with CD4 magnetic microbeads. The samples came from a different study that was designed specifically to examine the CD4+ T cell memory repertoire. Peripheral blood mononuclear cells were isolated and cryopreserved according to standard operating procedures, and serum was stored at -80 degrees C. The staining used CD3-PerCP (BW264/56), CD4-APC (RPA-T4), CD45RO-PE (UCHT1) and CD8-Pacific Orange (3B5) antibodies, and Sytox blue was used to exclude non-viable cells.

About this clone itself: Its recognized antigen is unknown. Per-base quality was not reported, and no clone a single base away is much larger than it.

The Quick-DNA Microprep Kit was used to extract genomic DNA from the sorted cells. Amplification of TCRbeta DNA was done with the immunoSEQ hsTCRbeta kit, following the protocol from the manufacturer. TCRbeta libraries were sequenced on an Illumina MiSeq instrument. In the paper's pipeline: Once out-of-frame sequences had been removed, approximately 2,000,000 distinct TCRbeta sequences were left, which works out to an average of about 71,000 per individual. Two values were used to score each individual: the count of some 150 previously reported CMV-associated TCRbeta sequences and the total count of productive distinct TCRbeta sequences. A beta-binomial model was reimplemented in Python, and scikit-learn random forests with default parameters were trained on US cohort data. Classifier performance on the Belgian cohort was summarized as median AUC with percentile confidence intervals over 10,000 bootstrap iterations. In its TCRdb copy, this immuneACCESS table keeps in-frame sequences only and misses some clones. Where compared with another copy, unresolved V genes explain less than half of these, and the others have no known cause. The DNA was the basis for D and trimming; V, J and clone size are from that table. A total of 70,000 to 90,000 clones appear in this sample, roughly 78% of them only once. The ten largest clones add up to 2% to 3% of the sample.

The chain is assembled from TRBV6-6 and TRBJ2-2; TRBD1 is a possible D gene, resting on 6 matching bases. Sequencing input: memory CD4+ T cells from blood. The TCR originated in an adult in good health and CMV-seropositive. At the DNA level, the sequence is TGTGCCAGCAGGGACAGTAGCGGGGAGCTGTTTTTT. Its amino acids are CASRDSSGELFF.